This TCR beta chain stems from a study of identical twins. This CDR3 is 12 amino acids long. The V end was cut by 5 bases, the J end by 5 bases, with 7 bases between. From germline, CDR1 is ENHRY and CDR2 SYGVKD. TCRdb re-called the 5' RACE reads with MiXCR, one entry per CDR3 protein. The data contain 700,000 or so distinct CDR3 sequences, over 8.5% of them singletons. This clonotype has at least ten counts. This sample also belongs to another study, concerning yellow fever vaccine responses in identical twins.

The sample comprised PBMCs. The TCR sequence derives from a woman between 18 and 29 years old in good health. This chain joins TRBV10-3 and TRBJ2-1, with D uncertain. The CDR3 is CAISQTDNEQFF. The CDR3 region has the DNA TGTGCCATCAGTCAAACAGACAATGAGCAGTTCTTC.